These 5 T cell receptor beta chains share one sample of origin, sequenced in a study of cytomegalovirus exposure and HLA in healthy donors. Use of 60 Vbeta and 13 Jbeta primers characterized the PCR. This table comes from immunoSEQ multiplex PCR, and its TCRdb copy is limited to in-frame clones, with some not included. This table has about 130,000 clones, around three quarters appearing once. Sequences were obtained from PBMCs. These receptors were collected from a man aged 25-45 years in good health.

CDR3 in amino acids: CASSEGVTDTQYF. The DNA for the CDR3 is TGCGCCAGCTCCGAGGGGGTAACAGATACGCAGTATTTT. The rearrangement joins TRBV4-3 to TRBJ2-3; a possible D gene is TRBD1 (6 bases). Between the trimmed V and J ends, which lost 8 bases and 3 bases, there was a span of 12 bases. This CDR3 is built from 13 residues. CDR1 and CDR2 (germline): LGHNA, YSLEER.

This clone has just one count. At the DNA level, this CDR3 is encoded by other sequences in the same sample as well. The chain has TRBV6-5 and TRBJ1-5; 8 bases are shared with TRBD1. This CDR3 comprises 15 residues. Germline values: CDR1 MNHEY, CDR2 SVGAGI. Unmatched junction bases numbered 8, after V lost 6 bases and J lost 4 bases. The CDR3 spells CASRPDRGPNQPQHF. The CDR3 bases are TGTGCCAGCAGGCCCGACAGGGGTCCTAATCAGCCCCAGCATTTT.

V and J are TRBV9 and TRBJ2-7, with a tentative D call TRBD2 (6 bases). The CDR3 runs to 15 residues. Trimming stripped 4 bases from V and 3 bases from J, with 17 bases between. Per germline, CDR1 SGDLS and CDR2 YYNGEE. The CDR3 nucleotides are TGTGCCAGCAGCCTAAGATATGAGGGAGGCTACGAGCAGTACTTC. Translated, it gives CASSLRYEGGYEQYF.

Comments on this clone: Its ends do not fully match the called genes, so a read error is possible. This chain uses TRBV7-7 with TRBJ1-3; no firm D call. The CDR3 extends over 12 amino acids. Germline V CDR1 and CDR2: SSHAT, FNYEAQ (reference sequence). This chain's CDR3 is CASSLGANTIYF. CDR3 in DNA: TGTGCTAGCAGCTTAGGCGCGAACACCATATATTTT. The complete variable domain, with remaining parts taken from reference TRBV7-7 and TRBJ1-3, reads GAGVSQSPRYKVTKRGQDVTLRCDPISSHATLYWYQQALGQGPEFLTYFNYEAQPDKSGLPSDRFSAERPEGSISTLTIQRTEQRDSAMYRCASSLGANTIYFGEGSWLTVV.

J is TRBJ2-3 and V is TRBV18; the match to TRBD1 covers 7 bases. The germline gives CDR1 KGHSH, CDR2 LQKENI. J gave up 4 bases and V 5 bases, and 6 bases lay outside the gene matches. This CDR3 has 14 residues. In nucleotides, the CDR3 is TGTGCCAGCTCAGCGCAAGGGACAGCAGATACGCAGTATTTT. Encoded protein: CASSAQGTADTQYF.